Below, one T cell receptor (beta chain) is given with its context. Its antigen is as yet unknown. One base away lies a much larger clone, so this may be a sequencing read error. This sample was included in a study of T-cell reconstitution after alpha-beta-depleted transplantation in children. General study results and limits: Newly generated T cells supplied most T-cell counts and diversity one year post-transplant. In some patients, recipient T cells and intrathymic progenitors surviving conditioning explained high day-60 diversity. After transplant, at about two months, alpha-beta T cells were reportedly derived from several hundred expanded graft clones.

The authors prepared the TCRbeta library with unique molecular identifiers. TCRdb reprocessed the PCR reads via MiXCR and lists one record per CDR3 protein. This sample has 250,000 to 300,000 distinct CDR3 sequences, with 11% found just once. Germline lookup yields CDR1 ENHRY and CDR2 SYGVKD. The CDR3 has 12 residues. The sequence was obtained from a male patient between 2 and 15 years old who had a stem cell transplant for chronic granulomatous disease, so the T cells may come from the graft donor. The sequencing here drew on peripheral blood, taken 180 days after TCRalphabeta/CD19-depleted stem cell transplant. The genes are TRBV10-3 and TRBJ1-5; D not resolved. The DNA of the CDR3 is TGTGCCATCAGCAGCCTCAATCAGCCCCAGCCTTTT. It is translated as CAISSLNQPQPF.